This TCR beta chain emerged from a study of T cell repertoires in cytomegalovirus infection. TCRdb reprocessed the reads via MiXCR and lists one record per CDR3 protein. This table has approximately 110,000 distinct CDR3 sequences, roughly 39% appearing once. This clonotype was detected only a few times. Antigen: not known. Per the germline V gene, CDR1 is MRHNA and CDR2 is SNTAGT. V lost 4 bases, J lost 2 bases, and 4 bases stayed unmatched. This CDR3 region has 15 residues. The rearrangement links TRBV6-4 to TRBJ2-3, with TRBD2 identical over 9 bases. The clonotype was recovered from a human donor in good health (CMV status not recorded). Some clones in this sample may be carry-over from other donors' samples. This material consisted of CD8+ T cells from cultured PBMCs, taken from culture after CMV antigen stimulation. CDR3 bases: TGTGCCAGCAGTGCAACGGGACTAGCCACAGATACGCAGTATTTT. It encodes CASSATGLATDTQYF.